A selection of T cell receptor beta chains follows, all from one sample in a study of cytomegalovirus exposure and HLA in healthy donors. The table came from immunoSEQ multiplex PCR; TCRdb's copy has only in-frame clones and leaves some out. In the table there are approximately 110,000 clones, roughly two thirds of which are singletons. Sequencing was performed on PBMCs. Source of these receptors: a man aged 30 to 45 in good health and CMV-seronegative. Each CDR3 is given with its conserved first and last residue. The D gene is left open where the match is weak. A row's size may be missing; if present it is once, few, many or a size class.

D gene	J gene	clone size	V gene	CDR3 DNA	CDR3 protein
-	TRBJ2-1	-	TRBV5-1	TGCGCCAGCAGCTTGATCGGGATCAATGAGCAGTTCTTC	CASSLIGINEQFF
-	TRBJ1-1	-	TRBV4-1	TGCGCCAGCAGCCCCCAGACAGTCTTGAACACTGAAGCTTTCTTT	CASSPQTVLNTEAFF
TRBD1	TRBJ1-5	-	TRBV7-8	TGTGCCAGCAGCTTAGGGACAGGATCCTATAGCAATCAGCCCCAGCATTTT	CASSLGTGSYSNQPQHF
TRBD1	TRBJ1-6	-	TRBV5-1	TGCGCCAGCGGACAGGGCGGCGGTTCACCCCTCCACTTT	CASGQGGGSPLHF
TRBD2	TRBJ2-3	-	TRBV18	TGTGCCAGCTCACCTAGCGGGAGCGGCACAGATACGCAGTATTTT	CASSPSGSGTDTQYF
-	TRBJ1-5	-	TRBV2	TGTGCCAGCAGTGCTACAGGGATGGATCAGCCCCAGCATTTT	CASSATGMDQPQHF
-	TRBJ1-6	-	TRBV5-6	TGTGCCAGCAGCTTGGGGGAGGGGTACTATTCACCCCTCCACTTT	CASSLGEGYYSPLHF
-	TRBJ2-1	once	TRBV5-1	TGCGCCAGCAGACTGGGCCCGAACAATGAGCAGTTCTTC	CASRLGPNNEQFF
-	TRBJ2-7	-	TRBV11-1	TGTGCCAGCAGCCGAGGTGGAACGTCCTACGAGCAGTACTTC	CASSRGGTSYEQYF
-	TRBJ1-3	-	TRBV4-1	TGCGCCAGCGCTCACACTTCAAAGGACTTTGGAAACACCATATATTTT	CASAHTSKDFGNTIYF
-	TRBJ1-2	-	TRBV14	TGTGCCCCGCGGGGTGGCACAACGAACTATGGCTACACCTTC	CAPRGGTTNYGYTF
-	TRBJ2-7	once	TRBV27	TGTGCCAGCAGTTTAGAGGGTGGGACCTACGAGCAGTACTTC	CASSLEGGTYEQYF
-	TRBJ2-2	-	TRBV27	TGTGCCAGCAGTTTATGGGCGACGAACACCGGGGAGCTGTTTTTT	CASSLWATNTGELFF
-	TRBJ1-5	-	TRBV5-4	TGTGCCAGCAGCTTTGGGCCCCAAAGTCAGCCCCAGCATTTT	CASSFGPQSQPQHF
-	TRBJ2-7	-	TRBV30	TGTGCCTGGAGTGTACAGAACTACGAGCAGTACTTC	CAWSVQNYEQYF
TRBD1	TRBJ1-4	-	TRBV28	TGTGCCAGCAGTAGGACAGGGGTTAGGCGTGAAAAACTGTTTTTT	CASSRTGVRREKLFF
-	TRBJ1-5	few	TRBV2	TGTGCCAGCAGTGTCGGGGAGGGTGGTCAGCCCCAGCATTTT	CASSVGEGGQPQHF
-	TRBJ1-1	few	TRBV2	TGTGCCAGCAGAGTTGACAGTAACACTGAAGCTTTCTTT	CASRVDSNTEAFF
-	TRBJ2-1	once	TRBV4-3	TGCGCCAGCAGCCAATCTTTTGGTATGGCGGGATCCTACAATGAGCAGTTCTTC	CASSQSFGMAGSYNEQFF
TRBD2	TRBJ2-7	-	TRBV6-1	TGTGCCAGCAGTGATAGGGCCGGGACTAGCGGCTACGAGCAGTACTTC	CASSDRAGTSGYEQYF
TRBD2	TRBJ2-1	-	TRBV18	TGTGCCAGCTCACCAGGGACTAGCGGGACCCACAATGAGCAGTTCTTC	CASSPGTSGTHNEQFF
-	TRBJ2-7	-	TRBV7-8	TGTGCCAGCAGCCGAGCCCTAGCCGGCAGCGGGCCTTCGTACGAGCAGTACTTC	CASSRALAGSGPSYEQYF
TRBD1	TRBJ2-7	-	TRBV4-3	TGCGCCAGCAGCCAAGATGAGGGACAGGGCTACGAGCAGTACTTC	CASSQDEGQGYEQYF
-	TRBJ2-1	-	TRBV9	TGTGCCAGCAGCGTCGGACTATACGCCTACAATGAGCAGTTCTTC	CASSVGLYAYNEQFF
TRBD2	TRBJ2-1	-	TRBV27	TGTGCCAGCAGTCAAAGACTAGCGGGGTACAATGAGCAGTTCTTC	CASSQRLAGYNEQFF
-	TRBJ1-3	-	TRBV2	TGTGCCAGCAGTGAAGTCAGAACCTCTGGAAACACCATATATTTT	CASSEVRTSGNTIYF
-	TRBJ1-4	few	TRBV27	TGTGCCAGCAGTTTAACAGGGAATGAAAAACTGTTTTTT	CASSLTGNEKLFF
TRBD2	TRBJ2-1	-	TRBV28	TGTGCCAGCACCCCCCCGGGGCTAGCGGGGTACAATGAGCAGTTCTTC	CASTPPGLAGYNEQFF
TRBD1	TRBJ1-5	-	TRBV2	TGTGCCAGCAGGGGGACAGTACGTAGCAATCAGCCCCAGCATTTT	CASRGTVRSNQPQHF